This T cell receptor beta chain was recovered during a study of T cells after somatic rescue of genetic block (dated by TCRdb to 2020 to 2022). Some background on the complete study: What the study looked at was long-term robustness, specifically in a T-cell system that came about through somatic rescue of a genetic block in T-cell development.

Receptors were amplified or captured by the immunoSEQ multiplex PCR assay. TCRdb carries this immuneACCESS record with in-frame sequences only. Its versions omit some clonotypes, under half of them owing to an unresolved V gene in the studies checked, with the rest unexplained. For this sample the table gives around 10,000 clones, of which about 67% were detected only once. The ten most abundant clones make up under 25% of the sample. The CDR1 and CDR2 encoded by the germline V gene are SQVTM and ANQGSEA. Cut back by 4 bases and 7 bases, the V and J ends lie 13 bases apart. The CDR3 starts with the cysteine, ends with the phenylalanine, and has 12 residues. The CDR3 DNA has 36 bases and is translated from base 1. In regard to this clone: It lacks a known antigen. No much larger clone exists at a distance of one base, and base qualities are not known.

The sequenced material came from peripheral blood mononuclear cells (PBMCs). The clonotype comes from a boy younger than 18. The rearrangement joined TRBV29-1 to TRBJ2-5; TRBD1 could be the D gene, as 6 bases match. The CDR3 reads CSVGQGTGTQYF. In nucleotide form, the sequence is TGCAGCGTTGGGCAGGGGACCGGGACCCAGTACTTC.